These 14 T cell receptor beta chains were all obtained from the same sample, sequenced in a study of PD-L1 blockade in urothelial cancer. The time point: pretreatment peripheral blood. The method was immunoSEQ multiplex PCR; TCRdb's version includes in-frame clones alone and lacks a portion of them. The sample carries just under 50,000 clones, roughly four fifths recorded once. The sequenced sample was PBMCs, obtained around atezolizumab (anti-PD-L1) treatment. These receptors all stem from a man aged 65-85 years with urothelial cancer.

V gene TRBV25-1 combines with J gene TRBJ1-1, with 9 bases aligning to TRBD1. V lost 4 bases, J lost 0 bases, and 3 bases stayed unmatched. The V gene's germline CDR1 is MGHDK and CDR2 SYGVNS. The CDR3 runs to 15 residues. Here the CDR3 DNA reads TGTGCCAGCAGTGCCCGACAGGGGGTGAACACTGAAGCTTTCTTT. Protein sequence: CASSARQGVNTEAFF.

This sequence joins TRBV13 and TRBJ1-4, with TRBD1 as a possible D gene (6 bases). The germline gives CDR1 PRHDT, CDR2 FYEKMQ (reference sequence). V was pared by 0 bases and J by 8 bases, with 13 bases between. The CDR3 sequence is 15 residues long. Here the CDR3 reads CASSLGGGSGEKLFF. The CDR3 nucleotides are TGTGCCAGCAGCTTAGGTGGGGGCTCGGGGGAAAAACTGTTTTTT.

The rearrangement uses TRBV5-6 and TRBJ2-7; 7 bases match TRBD2. CDR1 and CDR2 from the germline V gene are SGHDT and YYEEEE. J was trimmed by 3 bases and V by 3 bases; bases with no gene match: 3. This CDR3 has 13 amino acids. Here the CDR3 DNA reads TGTGCCAGCAGCTCCGGACTAGTCTACGAGCAGTACTTC. Translation: CASSSGLVYEQYF.

The chain recombines TRBV19 with TRBJ1-3, with a possible D match to TRBD1 (6 bases). This CDR3 comprises 14 residues. Germline loops: CDR1 LNHDA, CDR2 SQIVND (reference sequence). V was cut by 7 bases and J by 8 bases, with 18 bases left in between. The CDR3 DNA sequence: TGTGCCAGTACCCCTAGGCAGGGGACGGACACCATATATTTT. As protein: CASTPRQGTDTIYF.

The CDR3 loop reads CASSIGTGPNEQYF. In nucleotides, the CDR3 is TGCGCCAGCAGCATAGGGACAGGACCAAACGAGCAGTACTTC. This chain connects TRBV5-1 to TRBJ2-7; 8 bases fit TRBD1. Germline V lookup: CDR1 SGHRS, CDR2 YFSETQ. The CDR3 is 14 amino acids. The junction had 8 bases not matched to a gene; V was cut back by 4 bases and J by 5 bases. The full variable domain, its missing parts supplied by reference TRBV5-1 and TRBJ2-7, is KAGVTQTPRYLIKTRGQQVTLSCSPISGHRSVSWYQQTPGQGLQFLFEYFSETQRNKGNFPGRFSGRQFSNSRSEMNVSTLELGDSALYLCASSIGTGPNEQYFGPGTRLTVT.

The rearrangement links TRBV4-3 to TRBJ1-2, with 9 bases matching TRBD1. V lost 4 bases and J lost 5; bases outside the gene matches: 5. Germline CDR1 is LGHNA and CDR2 is YSLEER. CDR3 length: 14 residues. The CDR3 spells CASSRDRAGYGYTF. CDR3 sequence (DNA): TGCGCCAGCAGCCGGGACAGGGCGGGATATGGCTACACCTTC.

The chain has TRBV4-3 and TRBJ1-2; 8 bases map to TRBD1. V was pared by 4 bases and J by 4 bases, with 8 bases of the junction left unmatched. The CDR3 consists of 15 residues. CDR1 is LGHNA, CDR2 YSLEER, per germline. Written as DNA, the CDR3 is TGCGCCAGCAGCCTCGAAGGAACAGGGGGCTATGGCTACACCTTC. It codes for CASSLEGTGGYGYTF.

The genes are TRBV28 and TRBJ2-7, with TRBD2 matching over 7 bases. CDR3 size: 15 residues. Germline CDR1 MDHEN, CDR2 SYDVKM. The V gene end was trimmed by 3 bases and the J gene end by 4 bases; junction bases not matched to a gene: 9. The CDR3 bases are TGTGCCAGCAGTTTCCCGCCGCGGGGGATTTACGAGCAGTACTTC. Its translation: CASSFPPRGIYEQYF. The complete variable domain, with remaining parts taken from reference TRBV28 and TRBJ2-7, reads DVKVTQSSRYLVKRTGEKVFLECVQDMDHENMFWYRQDPGLGLRLIYFSYDVKMKEKGDIPEGYSVSREKKERFSLILESASTNQTSMYLCASSFPPRGIYEQYFGPGTRLTVT.

The genes are TRBV9 and TRBJ1-4, with 7 bases identical to TRBD1. With 2 bases clipped from V and 8 bases from J, the junction kept 6 bases outside the gene matches. Germline values: CDR1 SGDLS, CDR2 YYNGEE. This CDR3 contains 14 residues. The CDR3 sequence: CASSVTTGSEKLFF. CDR3 DNA sequence: TGTGCCAGCAGCGTGACGACAGGGAGCGAAAAACTGTTTTTT.

The V gene is TRBV19, the J gene TRBJ1-5; 9 bases agree with TRBD1. After removal of 4 bases from V and 3 bases from J, the junction contained 7 bases not matched to a gene. CDR1 and CDR2 (germline): LNHDA, SQIVND (reference sequence). CDR3 length: 16 residues. The CDR3 DNA reads as TGTGCCAGTAGTAGCCCCGGGACAGGGAACAATCAGCCCCAGCATTTT. It encodes CASSSPGTGNNQPQHF.

V and J are TRBV19 and TRBJ2-2, with TRBD2 identical over 10 bases. The CDR3 contains 15 residues. V dropped 3 bases and J dropped 7; count of bases not matched to a gene: 5. CDR1 is LNHDA, CDR2 SQIVND, per germline (reference sequence). This chain's CDR3 is CASSMSSGRGGELFF. The DNA of the CDR3 is TGTGCCAGTAGTATGTCCAGCGGGAGGGGCGGGGAGCTGTTTTTT.

This chain joins TRBV4-3 and TRBJ2-3; TRBD2 matches 8 bases. The ends lost 1 base at V and 9 bases at J; junction bases unmatched: 12. Germline V gene data show CDR1 as LGHNA and CDR2 as YSLEER. This CDR3 comprises 16 residues. CDR3: CASSQGGREARDTQYF. DNA for the CDR3: TGCGCCAGCAGCCAAGGGGGGCGGGAGGCCCGCGACACGCAGTATTTT.

This clone was seen a single time. This chain links TRBV7-8 with TRBJ2-2, with TRBD2 matching 12 bases. This CDR3 has 18 amino acids. The V gene's germline CDR1 is SGHVS and CDR2 FQNEAQ. The trim removed 2 bases at V and 7 bases at J, leaving 11 bases unmatched. CDR3: CASSLSPPSGRGGGELFF. The CDR3 bases are TGTGCCAGCAGCTTAAGTCCCCCTAGCGGGAGGGGAGGCGGGGAGCTGTTTTTT. The full variable domain, rest sourced from reference TRBV7-8 and TRBJ2-2, is GAGVSQSPRYKVAKRGQDVALRCDPISGHVSLFWYQQALGQGPEFLTYFQNEAQLDKSGLPSDRFFAERPEGSVSTLKIQRTQQEDSAVYLCASSLSPPSGRGGGELFFGEGSRLTVL.

This rearrangement joins TRBV5-6 to TRBJ2-7; 7 nucleotides agree with TRBD1. This CDR3 has 13 amino acids. Looked up from germline, CDR1 is SGHDT and CDR2 is YYEEEE. DNA of the CDR3: TGTGCCAGCAGCTTGGGAGGGCCACAGGGGAGCTCTGTC. Protein sequence: CASSLGGPQGSSV.